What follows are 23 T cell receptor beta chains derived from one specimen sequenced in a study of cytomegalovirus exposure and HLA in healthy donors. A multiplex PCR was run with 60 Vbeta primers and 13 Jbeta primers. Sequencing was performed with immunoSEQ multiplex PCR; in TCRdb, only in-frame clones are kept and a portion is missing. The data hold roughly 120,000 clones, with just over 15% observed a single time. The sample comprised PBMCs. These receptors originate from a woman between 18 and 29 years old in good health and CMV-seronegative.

The CDR3 region has the DNA TGTGCCAGCAGTAGGGACAGCCGCACAGATACGCAGTATTTT. Residues: CASSRDSRTDTQYF. The chain has TRBV6-5 and TRBJ2-3, with 7 bases lining up with TRBD1. From germline, CDR1 is MNHEY and CDR2 SVGAGI. V lost 5 bases, J lost 1 base, and 3 bases stayed unmatched. This CDR3 has 14 amino acids.

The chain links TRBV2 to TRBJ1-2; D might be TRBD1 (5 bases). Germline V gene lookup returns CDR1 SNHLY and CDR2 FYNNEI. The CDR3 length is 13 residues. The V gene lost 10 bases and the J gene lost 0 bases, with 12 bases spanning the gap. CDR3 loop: CAIRDRANYGYTF. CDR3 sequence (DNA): TGTGCCATCAGAGACAGAGCTAACTATGGCTACACCTTC.

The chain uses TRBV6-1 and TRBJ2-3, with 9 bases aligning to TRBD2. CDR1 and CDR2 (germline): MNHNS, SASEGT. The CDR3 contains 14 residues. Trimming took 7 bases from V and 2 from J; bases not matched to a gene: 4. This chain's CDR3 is CASTLAGPTDTQYF. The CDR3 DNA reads TGTGCCAGCACTCTAGCGGGGCCCACAGATACGCAGTATTTT.

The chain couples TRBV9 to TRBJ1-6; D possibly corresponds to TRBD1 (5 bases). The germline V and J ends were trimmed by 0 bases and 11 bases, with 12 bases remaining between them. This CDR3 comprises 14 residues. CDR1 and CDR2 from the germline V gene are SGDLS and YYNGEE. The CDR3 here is CASSVEGRRTPLHF. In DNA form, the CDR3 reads TGTGCCAGCAGCGTAGAGGGGAGGAGGACACCCCTCCACTTT.

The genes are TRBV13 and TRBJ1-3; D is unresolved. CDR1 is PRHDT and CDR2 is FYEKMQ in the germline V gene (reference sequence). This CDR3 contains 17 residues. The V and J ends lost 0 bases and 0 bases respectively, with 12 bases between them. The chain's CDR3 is CASSLGQLGPSGNTIYF. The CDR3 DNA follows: TGTGCCAGCAGCTTAGGCCAACTAGGGCCCTCTGGAAACACCATATATTTT.

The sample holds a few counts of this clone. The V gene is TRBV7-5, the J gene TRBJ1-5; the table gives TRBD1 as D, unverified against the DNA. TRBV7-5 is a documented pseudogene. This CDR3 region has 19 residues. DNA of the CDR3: TGTGTCAGAGCCGGATTCGCGGGACAGGGCCTCCTCGGCAATCAGCCCCAGCATTTT. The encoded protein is CVRAGFAGQGLLGNQPQHF.

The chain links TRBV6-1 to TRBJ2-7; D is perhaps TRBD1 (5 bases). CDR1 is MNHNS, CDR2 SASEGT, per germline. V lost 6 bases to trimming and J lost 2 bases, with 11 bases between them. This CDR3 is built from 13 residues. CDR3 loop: CASSQGYTYEQYF. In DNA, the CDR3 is TGTGCCAGCAGCCAGGGTTACACCTACGAGCAGTACTTC.

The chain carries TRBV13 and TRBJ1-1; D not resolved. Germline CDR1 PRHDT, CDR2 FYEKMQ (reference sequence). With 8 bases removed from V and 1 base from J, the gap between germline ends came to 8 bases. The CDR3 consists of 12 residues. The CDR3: CASGPGNTEAFF. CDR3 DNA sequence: TGTGCCAGCGGGCCAGGGAACACTGAAGCTTTCTTT.

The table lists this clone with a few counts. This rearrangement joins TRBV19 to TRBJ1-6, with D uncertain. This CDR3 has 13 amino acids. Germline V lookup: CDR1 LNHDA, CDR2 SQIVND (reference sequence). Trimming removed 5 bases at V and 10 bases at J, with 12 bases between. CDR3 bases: TGTGCCAGTAGTTGGGGTCGGGAATCACCCCTCCACTTT. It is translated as CASSWGRESPLHF.

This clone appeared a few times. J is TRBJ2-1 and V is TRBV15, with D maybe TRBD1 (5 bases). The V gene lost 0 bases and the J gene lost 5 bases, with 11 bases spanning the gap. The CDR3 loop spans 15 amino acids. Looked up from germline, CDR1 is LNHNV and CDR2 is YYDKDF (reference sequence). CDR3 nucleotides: TGTGCCACCAGCAGAGATATTGGGGCCCACAATGAGCAGTTCTTC. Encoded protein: CATSRDIGAHNEQFF.

This chain's CDR3 is CARSHPRAGGPGNEQFF. In nucleotides, the CDR3 is TGTGCCAGAAGCCACCCAAGAGCGGGGGGGCCGGGCAATGAGCAGTTCTTC. The chain links TRBV5-3 to TRBJ2-1; TRBD2 aligns across 10 bases. TRBV5-3 is flagged as an ORF with uncertain function. This CDR3 has 17 amino acids. The ends lost 4 bases at V and 6 bases at J; junction bases unmatched: 13.

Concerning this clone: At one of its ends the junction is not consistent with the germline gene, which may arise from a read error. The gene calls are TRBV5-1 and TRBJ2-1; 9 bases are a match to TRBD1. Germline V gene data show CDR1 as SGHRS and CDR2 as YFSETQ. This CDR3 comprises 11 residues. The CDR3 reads CASSSGQGSVF. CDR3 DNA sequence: TGCGCCAGCAGCTCGGGACAGGGAAGCGTCTTC.

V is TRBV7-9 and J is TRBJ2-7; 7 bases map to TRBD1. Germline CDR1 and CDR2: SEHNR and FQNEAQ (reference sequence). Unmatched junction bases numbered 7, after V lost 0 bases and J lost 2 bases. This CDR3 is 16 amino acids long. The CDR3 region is CASSLALTGSPYEQYF. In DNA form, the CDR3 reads TGTGCCAGCAGCTTAGCGCTGACAGGGTCACCCTACGAGCAGTACTTC.

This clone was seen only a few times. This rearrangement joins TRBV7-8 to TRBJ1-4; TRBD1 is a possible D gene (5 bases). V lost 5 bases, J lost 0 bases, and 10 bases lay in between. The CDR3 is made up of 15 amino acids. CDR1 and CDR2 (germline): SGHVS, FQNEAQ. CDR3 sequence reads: CASSAQGATNEKLFF. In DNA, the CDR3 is TGTGCCAGCAGCGCCCAGGGTGCAACTAATGAAAAACTGTTTTTT.

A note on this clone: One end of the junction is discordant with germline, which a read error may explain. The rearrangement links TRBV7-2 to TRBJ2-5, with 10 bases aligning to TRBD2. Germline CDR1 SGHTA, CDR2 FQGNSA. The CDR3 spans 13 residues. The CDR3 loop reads CASSLAGVETQYF. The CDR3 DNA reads TGTGCCAGCAGCCTAGCGGGAGTAGAGACCCAGTACTTC.

Written as DNA, the CDR3 is TGTGCCAGCAGCGGACCGGGACTAGGAATTTCGGCGCAGTTCTTC. Translating it yields CASSGPGLGISAQFF. The chain couples TRBV7-9 to TRBJ2-1; 8 bases align to TRBD2. CDR1 and CDR2 (germline): SEHNR, FQNEAQ (reference sequence). This CDR3 has 15 residues. V shed 5 bases, J shed 12 bases, and the junction held 15 bases outside the gene matches. Complete variable domain (other parts from reference TRBV7-9 and TRBJ2-1): DTGVSQNPRHKITKRGQNVTFRCDPISEHNRLYWYRQTLGQGPEFLTYFQNEAQLEKSRLLSDRFSAERPKGSFSTLEIQRTEQGDSAMYLCASSGPGLGISAQFFGPGTRLTVL.

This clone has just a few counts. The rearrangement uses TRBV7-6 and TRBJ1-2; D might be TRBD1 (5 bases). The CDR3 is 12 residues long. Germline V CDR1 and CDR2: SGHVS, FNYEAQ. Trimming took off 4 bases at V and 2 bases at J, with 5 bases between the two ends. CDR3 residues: CASSSGNYGYTF. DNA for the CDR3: TGTGCCAGCAGCTCAGGGAACTATGGCTACACCTTC.

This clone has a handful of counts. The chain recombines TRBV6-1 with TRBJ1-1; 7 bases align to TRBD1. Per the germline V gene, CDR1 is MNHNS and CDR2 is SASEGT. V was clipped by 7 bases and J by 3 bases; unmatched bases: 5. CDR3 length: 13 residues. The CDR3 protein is CASIQGVYTEAFF. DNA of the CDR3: TGTGCCAGCATTCAGGGGGTATACACTGAAGCTTTCTTT.

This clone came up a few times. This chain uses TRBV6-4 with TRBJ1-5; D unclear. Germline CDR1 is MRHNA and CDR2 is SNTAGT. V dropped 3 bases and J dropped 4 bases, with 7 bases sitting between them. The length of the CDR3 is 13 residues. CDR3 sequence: CASSESLNQPQHF. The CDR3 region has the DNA TGTGCCAGCAGTGAATCTCTGAATCAGCCCCAGCATTTT.

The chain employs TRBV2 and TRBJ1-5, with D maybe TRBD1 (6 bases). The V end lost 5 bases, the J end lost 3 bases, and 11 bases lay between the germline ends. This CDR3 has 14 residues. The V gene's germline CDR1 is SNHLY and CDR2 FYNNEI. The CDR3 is CASSIQGNNQPQHF. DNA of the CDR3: TGTGCCAGCAGTATTCAGGGGAACAATCAGCCCCAGCATTTT. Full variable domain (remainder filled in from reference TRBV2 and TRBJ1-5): EPEVTQTPSHQVTQMGQEVILRCVPISNHLYFYWYRQILGQKVEFLVSFYNNEISEKSEIFDDQFSVERPDGSNFTLKIRSTKLEDSAMYFCASSIQGNNQPQHFGDGTRLSIL.

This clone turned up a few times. The CDR3 nucleotides are TGTGCCAGCAGCTGGATCCGGGAGGGCTACACCTTC. This translates into CASSWIREGYTF. The rearrangement links TRBV5-6 to TRBJ1-2; D is unclear. This CDR3 comprises 12 residues. In germline, CDR1 is SGHDT, CDR2 YYEEEE. The germline V and J ends were trimmed by 3 bases and 8 bases, with 11 bases remaining between them.

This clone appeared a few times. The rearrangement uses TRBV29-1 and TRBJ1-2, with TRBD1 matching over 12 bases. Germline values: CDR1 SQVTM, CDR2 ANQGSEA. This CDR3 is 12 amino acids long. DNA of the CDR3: TGCGGCCGGGACAGGGGGCGTCATGGCTACACCTTC. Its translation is CGRDRGRHGYTF.

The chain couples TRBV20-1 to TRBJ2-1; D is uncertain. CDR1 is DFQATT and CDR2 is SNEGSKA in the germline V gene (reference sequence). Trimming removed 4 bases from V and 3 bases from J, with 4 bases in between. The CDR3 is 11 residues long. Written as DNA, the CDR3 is TGCAGTGCTACCCACTACAATGAGCAGTTCTTC. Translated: CSATHYNEQFF.